This T cell receptor (beta chain) is from a study of T-cell reconstitution after alpha-beta-depleted transplantation in children. V lost 4 bases and J 7 bases, leaving 8 bases between the germline ends. Germline CDR1 KGHSH, CDR2 LQKENI. This CDR3 region has 12 residues. TCRbeta library preparation incorporated unique molecular identifiers. Using its own MiXCR run on the PCR reads, TCRdb lists one record per CDR3 protein. Among 600,000 to 700,000 distinct CDR3 sequences, 16% were seen once, and the ten largest hold 1.1%. This chain links TRBV18 with TRBJ2-1; D unclear. The sequenced sample was PBMCs from the stem cell graft donor, obtained from the stem cell graft. The source is a human donor who donated a stem cell graft to a child with acute myeloid leukemia. The CDR3 DNA sequence: TGTGCCAGCTCACTTTTGCAGAATGAGCAGTTCTTC. It encodes CASSLLQNEQFF. Complete variable domain (other parts from reference TRBV18 and TRBJ2-1): NAGVMQNPRHLVRRRGQEARLRCSPMKGHSHVYWYRQLPEEGLKFMVYLQKENIIDESGMPKERFSAEFPKEGPSILRIQQVVRGDSAAYFCASSLLQNEQFFGPGTRLTVL.